Given below is one T cell receptor (beta chain) in context. The data were produced by immunoSEQ multiplex PCR, yet TCRdb's version contains in-frame clones alone and is incomplete. In the table there are about 270,000 clones, 80% to 90% of which are singletons. This specimen comes from a study of blood T cell repertoires in COVID-19. Study context: Both acute and convalescent COVID-19 samples were obtained from the United States, Italy and Spain. PBMCs, B-cell-depleted T cells, or T cells were the source of the cDNA or gDNA that made up the material.

The CDR3 covers 15 residues. V lost 7 bases, J lost 5 bases, and 17 bases lay in between. Germline-derived CDR1 and CDR2 are LGHNT and FRNRAP. The sample taken for sequencing was peripheral blood. The receptor's source is a woman in her 70s with acute or convalescent COVID-19. The chain recombines TRBV12-5 with TRBJ2-2; TRBD2 might be the D (5 bases). CDR3 in amino acids: CASALGPGGTGELFF. CDR3 nucleotide sequence: TGTGCTAGTGCCCTCGGCCCTGGAGGAACCGGGGAGCTGTTTTTT.